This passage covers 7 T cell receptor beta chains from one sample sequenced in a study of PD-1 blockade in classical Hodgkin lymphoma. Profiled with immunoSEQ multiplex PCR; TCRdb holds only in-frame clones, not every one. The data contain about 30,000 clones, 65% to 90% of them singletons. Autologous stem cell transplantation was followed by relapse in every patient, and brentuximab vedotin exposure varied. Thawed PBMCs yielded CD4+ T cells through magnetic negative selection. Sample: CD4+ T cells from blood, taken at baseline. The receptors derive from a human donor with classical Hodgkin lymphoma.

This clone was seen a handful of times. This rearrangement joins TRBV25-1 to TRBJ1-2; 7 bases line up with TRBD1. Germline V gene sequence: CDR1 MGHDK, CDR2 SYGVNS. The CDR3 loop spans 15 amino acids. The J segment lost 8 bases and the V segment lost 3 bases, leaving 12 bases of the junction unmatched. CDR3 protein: CASSDPSQGVRGYTF. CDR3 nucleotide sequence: TGTGCCAGCAGTGACCCCTCCCAGGGGGTACGAGGCTACACCTTC.

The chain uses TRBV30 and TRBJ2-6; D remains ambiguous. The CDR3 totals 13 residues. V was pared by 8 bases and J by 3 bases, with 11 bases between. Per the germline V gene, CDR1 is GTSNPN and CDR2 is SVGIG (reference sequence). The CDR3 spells CAHPIGGANVLTF. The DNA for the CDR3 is TGTGCCCACCCAATTGGTGGGGCCAACGTCCTGACTTTC.

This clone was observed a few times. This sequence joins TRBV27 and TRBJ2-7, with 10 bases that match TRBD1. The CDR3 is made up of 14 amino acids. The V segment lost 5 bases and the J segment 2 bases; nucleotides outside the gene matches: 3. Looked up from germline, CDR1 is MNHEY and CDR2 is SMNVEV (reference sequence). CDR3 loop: CASSAGTGAYEQYF. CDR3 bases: TGTGCCAGCAGTGCCGGGACAGGGGCCTACGAGCAGTACTTC.

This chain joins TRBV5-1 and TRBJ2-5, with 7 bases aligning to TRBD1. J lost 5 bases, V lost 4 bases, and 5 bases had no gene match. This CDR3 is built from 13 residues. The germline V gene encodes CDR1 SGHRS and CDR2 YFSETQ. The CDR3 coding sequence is TGCGCCAGCAGCCGCGACAGGGCGGAGACCCAGTACTTC. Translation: CASSRDRAETQYF. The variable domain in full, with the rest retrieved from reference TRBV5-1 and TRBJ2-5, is KAGVTQTPRYLIKTRGQQVTLSCSPISGHRSVSWYQQTPGQGLQFLFEYFSETQRNKGNFPGRFSGRQFSNSRSEMNVSTLELGDSALYLCASSRDRAETQYFGPGTRLLVL.

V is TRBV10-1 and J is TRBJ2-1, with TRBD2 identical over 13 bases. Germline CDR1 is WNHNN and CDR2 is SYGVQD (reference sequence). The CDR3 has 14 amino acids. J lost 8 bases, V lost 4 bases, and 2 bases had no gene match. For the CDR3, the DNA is TGCGCCAGCAGTGGGACTAGCGGGAGTTATGAGCAGTTCTTC. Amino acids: CASSGTSGSYEQFF.

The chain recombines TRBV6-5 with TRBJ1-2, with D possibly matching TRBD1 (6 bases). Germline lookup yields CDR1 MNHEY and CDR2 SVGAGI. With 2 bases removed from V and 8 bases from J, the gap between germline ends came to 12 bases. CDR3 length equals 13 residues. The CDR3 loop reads CASSYLQGRGYTF. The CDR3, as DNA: TGTGCCAGCAGTTACCTACAGGGACGAGGCTACACCTTC.

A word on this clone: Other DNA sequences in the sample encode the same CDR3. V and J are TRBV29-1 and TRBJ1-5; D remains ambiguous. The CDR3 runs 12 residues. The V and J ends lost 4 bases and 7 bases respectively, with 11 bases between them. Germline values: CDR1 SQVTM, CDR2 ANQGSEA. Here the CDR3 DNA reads TGCAGCGTTGTCGAGGGAAACCAGCCCCAGCATTTT. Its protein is CSVVEGNQPQHF.